The clone carrying this T cell receptor (beta chain) was seen just once. Its antigen is not identified. A J-beta primer mix and a sample-barcoded 5' primer were used in a second PCR of roughly 6 to 11 cycles. TCRdb re-called the 5' RACE reads with MiXCR, one entry per CDR3 protein. The sample records approximately 1.5 million distinct CDR3 sequences, 30% to 40% being singletons. The data were obtained in a study of blood T cells in healthy people across ages. Broader study findings: Without sorted subsets, naive and antigen-experienced compartments could not be conclusively compared.

The junction had 9 bases not matched to a gene; V was cut back by 4 bases and J by 6 bases. This CDR3 spans 15 amino acids. Germline V gene data show CDR1 as SNHLY and CDR2 as FYNNEI. The TCR comes from a woman aged 25 to 39 in good health. Sequenced: blood. The genes are TRBV2 and TRBJ2-1, with 7 bases identical to TRBD2. The CDR3 DNA follows: TGTGCCAGCAGTGGTACTAGCGTGATAAGCAATGAGCAGTTCTTC. It codes for CASSGTSVISNEQFF.